This T cell receptor beta chain was retrieved from a study of T cell repertoires in cytomegalovirus infection. Germline loops: CDR1 SGHTA, CDR2 FQGNSA. This CDR3 has 11 amino acids. Between the trimmed V and J ends, which lost 7 bases and 7 bases, there was a span of 8 bases. Via MiXCR, TCRdb re-called the reads, giving one row per CDR3 protein. The table records 550,000 to 850,000 distinct CDR3 sequences, around 31% of them present only once. This clonotype has more than one count but fewer than ten. What it recognizes is unknown. Sequenced here: cultured PBMCs, sampled from culture after CMV antigen stimulation. The rearrangement joins TRBV7-2 to TRBJ2-1; tentative D call: TRBD2 (5 bases). This TCR derives from a human donor in good health (CMV status not recorded). Some clones in this sample may be carry-over from other donors' samples. The CDR3 sequence: CASTSGNEQFF. The DNA of the CDR3 is TGTGCCAGCACTTCGGGGAATGAGCAGTTCTTC.